This is a list of T cell receptor beta chains from one sample in a study of blood T cells in healthy people across ages. One entry per CDR3 protein, called by TCRdb with MiXCR from the 5' RACE reads. This repertoire shows 850,000 to 1,000,000 distinct CDR3 sequences, around 54% found once; its top ten account for over 20%. Sequencing was done on a sample of blood. These receptors originate from a woman aged 60 to 75 in good health. The CDR3 runs from the conserved cysteine through the conserved F or W. D genes are given only for firm matches. A clone size is listed for some rows: how often the clone was seen (once, few, many), or a class if it is expanded.

NA,TRBD2,TRBV5-1,TRBJ2-1,TGCGCCAGCAGCTTGGTGGCTAGCGGGAGTAATGAGCAGTTCTTC,CASSLVASGSNEQFF
NA,TRBD1,TRBV5-1,TRBJ1-2,TGCGCCAGCAGCCCGACAGGGGGCCATGGCTACACCTTC,CASSPTGGHGYTF
few,NA,TRBV28,TRBJ2-5,TGTGCCAGCAGGTTGCGGGGTAGTAAGACCCAGTACTTC,CASRLRGSKTQYF
few,NA,TRBV24-1,TRBJ2-5,TGTGCCACCAGTGATTTTAACAGCCAAGAGACCCAGTACTTC,CATSDFNSQETQYF
NA,NA,TRBV7-9,TRBJ2-6,TGCGCCAGCAGCCGCACCTTTAGCGGTTACTCTGGGGCCAACGTCCTGACTTTC,CASSRTFSGYSGANVLTF
NA,TRBD1,TRBV28,TRBJ2-7,TGTGCCAGCAGTTTCTCCGGACAGGGGGTAGCCTACGAGCAGTACTTC,CASSFSGQGVAYEQYF
NA,TRBD2,TRBV7-6,TRBJ2-3,TGTGCCAGCAGCCCCAAGCCGGGACTAGCGGGACAGGGTAGCACAGATACGCAGTATTTT,CASSPKPGLAGQGSTDTQYF
NA,TRBD1,TRBV7-2,TRBJ2-7,TGTGCCAGCAGCCTAACTCGGACAGGGGAAGACAAGCAGTACTTC,CASSLTRTGEDKQYF
NA,NA,TRBV30,TRBJ1-4,TGTGCCTGGAGTGCACAAGGGGGGACGAATGAAAAACTGTTTTTT,CAWSAQGGTNEKLFF
few,TRBD2,TRBV12-3/TRBV12-4,TRBJ2-7,TGTGCCAGCAGTTTAGGTCTAGCGGGAGCCGAGCAGTACTTC,CASSLGLAGAEQYF
NA,NA,TRBV7-9,TRBJ2-2,TGTGCCAGCGACGGAAGAACGAACACCGGGGAGCTGTTTTTT,CASDGRTNTGELFF
NA,NA,TRBV3-1,TRBJ1-2,TGTGCCAGCAGCCAACCGGGAGGGGACTATGGCTACACCTTC,CASSQPGGDYGYTF
few,NA,TRBV29-1,TRBJ2-7,TGCAGCGTTATTGAGACCCTAACCTACGAGCAGTACTTC,CSVIETLTYEQYF
NA,TRBD2,TRBV5-1,TRBJ2-3,TGCGCCAGCAGCTTCTCTAGCGGGAGTTTTACAGATACGCAGTATTTT,CASSFSSGSFTDTQYF
NA,NA,TRBV6-5,TRBJ2-1,TGTGCCAGCAGTTACGGGGGAGATGGGCAGTTCTTC,CASSYGGDGQFF
NA,NA,TRBV30,TRBJ1-2,TGTGCCTGGAGTGTACTAGTGGAGGCATATGGCTACACCTTC,CAWSVLVEAYGYTF
few,NA,TRBV28,TRBJ2-3,TGTGCCAGCAGTTTCCCCGGGACACCTACAGATACGCAGTATTTT,CASSFPGTPTDTQYF
once,TRBD1,TRBV20-1,TRBJ1-6,TGCAGTGCTAGAGACCCCCGGACAGGGCTGAATTCACCCCTCCACTTT,CSARDPRTGLNSPLHF
NA,NA,TRBV7-9,TRBJ2-3,TGTGCCAGCAGCTCACCTCAAAGCACAGATACGCAGTATTTT,CASSSPQSTDTQYF
few,NA,TRBV29-1,TRBJ1-4,TGCAGCGTTGAGGTCAGGAAAGGGGAAAAACTGTTTTTT,CSVEVRKGEKLFF
NA,NA,TRBV6-5,TRBJ1-1,TGTGCCAGCAGTGACTCATTGGGGGCCACTGAAGCTTTCTTT,CASSDSLGATEAFF
few,NA,TRBV7-2,TRBJ2-7,TGTGCCAGCAGCTCTTGGGGCTCGGGCTACGAGCAGTACTTC,CASSSWGSGYEQYF
NA,TRBD1,TRBV7-9,TRBJ1-2,TGTGCCAGCAGCCAGGAAACAGGGGACTATGGCTACACCTTC,CASSQETGDYGYTF
NA,TRBD2,TRBV29-1,TRBJ2-3,TGCAGCGTTGAAGGCACGACTAGCGGGAGGACAGATACGCAGTATTTT,CSVEGTTSGRTDTQYF
NA,NA,TRBV5-1,TRBJ1-2,TGCGCCAGCAGCCCTTCGGGGCAGGATGGGGGCTACACCTTC,CASSPSGQDGGYTF
NA,NA,TRBV5-1,TRBJ2-7,TGCGCCAGCAGCTTGGTAGGTGACAGCGAGCAGTACTTC,CASSLVGDSEQYF
NA,NA,TRBV12-3/TRBV12-4,TRBJ2-1,TGTGCCAGCAGTTCGGACCAGATCCATGAGCAGTTCTTC,CASSSDQIHEQFF
NA,NA,TRBV9,TRBJ2-1,TGTGCCAGCAGCGTAGCGGGCTCCTACAATGAGCAGTTCTTC,CASSVAGSYNEQFF
few,NA,TRBV7-8,TRBJ2-4,TGTGCCAGCAGCTTAAGGTGGAGGGATGGAAACATTCAGTACTTC,CASSLRWRDGNIQYF
NA,NA,TRBV2,TRBJ1-1,TGTGCCAGCAGTGAAGAAGGGACGAACACTGAAGCTTTCTTT,CASSEEGTNTEAFF
NA,NA,TRBV28,TRBJ2-4,TGTGCCAGCAGCATGACGACGTGGGGCCAGAAGGGGGTTCAGTACTTC,CASSMTTWGQKGVQYF
NA,NA,TRBV4-1,TRBJ1-2,TGCGCCAGCAGCCAATCCGGGACCTCCATCTATGGCTACACCTTC,CASSQSGTSIYGYTF
NA,NA,TRBV6-2/TRBV6-3,TRBJ2-6,TGTGCCAGCAGTTACTCTAACCTTCCCCCCTTTGATCCTGGGGCCAACGTCCTGACTTTC,CASSYSNLPPFDPGANVLTF
NA,NA,TRBV5-1,TRBJ2-3,TGCGCCAGCAGCTCAATGGACATCATCACAGATACGCAGTATTTT,CASSSMDIITDTQYF
few,NA,TRBV6-5,TRBJ2-7,TGTGCCAGCAGAAGAGTCGAGTCCGAGCAGTACTTC,CASRRVESEQYF
NA,NA,TRBV20-1,TRBJ2-3,TGCAGTGCTAGAGATTTACGGCGGTACGATACGCAGTATTTT,CSARDLRRYDTQYF
NA,NA,TRBV4-1,TRBJ2-3,TGCGCCAGCAGCCAAGAAATCGCTCGGGATACGCAGTATTTT,CASSQEIARDTQYF
NA,TRBD1,TRBV27,TRBJ1-4,TGTGCCAGCAGTTTGTTTCCAGGGGGGCAGGGTGATGAAAAACTGTTTTTT,CASSLFPGGQGDEKLFF
NA,NA,TRBV14,TRBJ2-1,TGTGCCAGCAGCCAAGAGGGGCGGCCGGGCCTCAATGAGCAGTTCTTC,CASSQEGRPGLNEQFF
NA,TRBD2,TRBV20-1,TRBJ2-1,TGCAGTGCTAGAGATCTGGCGGGAGAATCCTACAATGAGCAGTTCTTC,CSARDLAGESYNEQFF
few,NA,TRBV5-1,TRBJ2-3,TGCGCCAGCAGCTCTAATGGGTCACCCGCTAGCACAGATACGCAGTATTTT,CASSSNGSPASTDTQYF
NA,NA,TRBV20-1,TRBJ2-7,TGCAGTGCTAATAGCGCCAGCTCCTACGAGCAGTACTTC,CSANSASSYEQYF
few,TRBD1,TRBV9,TRBJ2-5,TGTGCCAGCAGCGCCGGGACAGGGACGCAAGAGACCCAGTACTTC,CASSAGTGTQETQYF